This is a list of T cell receptor beta chains from one sample in a study of technical replicates of blood from a handful of donors. The table came from immunoSEQ multiplex PCR; TCRdb's copy has only in-frame clones and leaves some out. The sample includes approximately 53,000 clones, 90% to 96% seen only once; the top ten take 0.39%. Sequenced: T cells isolated from PBMCs. These receptors came from a human donor in good health. Both conserved end residues are part of each CDR3. Clone size is given for some rows only: seen once, a few or many times, or a class if the clone is expanded.

TRBJ1-5,-,TRBV5-5,CASTIGVSSNQPQHF
TRBJ1-1,-,TRBV18,CASRPRGNTEAFF
TRBJ2-7,-,TRBV7-2,CASSHGQGSAYEQYF
TRBJ1-1,-,TRBV5-1,CASSPTVGIGDTEAFF
TRBJ1-1,-,TRBV29-1,CSVDSSRGSTEAFF
TRBJ1-4,once,TRBV2,CASSEDRGHNEKLFF
TRBJ2-3,-,TRBV5-1,CASSLKVGTSGAGDTQYF
TRBJ1-1,-,TRBV4-1,CASSQSIAMRNTEAFF
TRBJ2-1,-,TRBV7-8,CASSLGGGEQFF
TRBJ2-7,-,TRBV4-3,CASSHGTSGSPHEQYF
TRBJ2-7,-,TRBV28,CASSLMTRQAYEQYF
TRBJ1-2,-,TRBV5-6,CASTLDREYYGYTF
TRBJ2-1,once,TRBV6-6,CASSYFSSESAFF
TRBJ2-1,-,TRBV18,CASSLGHYNEQFF
TRBJ2-7,-,TRBV4-2,CASSPGLGVLEQYF
TRBJ1-1,-,TRBV11-3,CASSFRGTGGFYTEAFF
TRBJ1-3,-,TRBV10-2,CASARLEANTIYF
TRBJ1-5,-,TRBV5-4,CASSHGTGSNQPQHF
TRBJ2-5,-,TRBV19,CASSQQDLGETQYF
TRBJ2-1,-,TRBV2,CASPPGLRGDGEQFF
TRBJ2-1,-,TRBV30,CAWSYLAGGQFF
TRBJ2-7,-,TRBV19,CASSIGQSSYEQYF
TRBJ1-4,-,TRBV19,CASSLSPGLINEKLFF
TRBJ2-6,once,TRBV7-8,CASSLAEPSGANVLTF
TRBJ2-3,-,TRBV30,CAWSAPTDTQYF
TRBJ1-2,-,TRBV2,CASSGGDYGYTF
TRBJ2-4,-,TRBV10-3,CAISSEGNIQYF
TRBJ2-5,-,TRBV6-1,CASNLGLETQYF
TRBJ1-1,-,TRBV27,CASSLLGTGQGGEAFF
TRBJ1-2,-,TRBV27,CASRIQTGAGYTF
TRBJ2-1,-,TRBV7-9,CASSSGVAGALDYNEQFF
TRBJ2-1,-,TRBV4-3,CASSQVNRVDEQFF
TRBJ2-2,-,TRBV29-1,CSSRQDTGELFF
TRBJ2-2,-,TRBV6-5,CASSYYAGDTGELFF
TRBJ2-7,-,TRBV28,CASSLLGQMAYEQYF
TRBJ2-1,-,TRBV20-1,CSASIRGRVF
TRBJ2-1,-,TRBV4-1,CASSLLAMAEQFF
TRBJ2-1,-,TRBV10-3,CAISEPTGTSGTRSYNEQFF
TRBJ1-4,-,TRBV18,CASSLAEKLFF